The T cell receptor beta chain described here comes from a study of cytomegalovirus exposure and HLA in healthy donors. Study-wide findings and caveats: Earlier results showed most TCR beta V segments being productive about 87% or about 30% of the time. The likely explanation for a cluster of highly shared sequence variants was sequencing artifact. Reports indicate that TCR beta sequences accurately predicted the HLA-A and HLA-B alleles of most subjects. Further analysis was carried out later, and it showed several of the most significant clusters appearing linked to common viral pathogens.

The PCR used 60 Vbeta and 13 Jbeta primers. Profiled with immunoSEQ multiplex PCR; TCRdb holds only in-frame clones, not every one. The repertoire holds approximately 100,000 clones, with roughly 79% as singletons. The CDR3 consists of 18 residues. The germline gives CDR1 SGHRS, CDR2 YFSETQ. The V and J ends lost 0 bases and 0 bases respectively, with 13 bases between them. In the case of this clone: Its antigen remains unidentified.

V gene TRBV5-1 combines with J gene TRBJ1-6; the D gene is possibly TRBD1 (5 bases). The source of this sequence is a woman aged 35 to 49 in good health and CMV-seronegative. The sample consisted of PBMCs. CDR3 coding DNA: TGCGCCAGCAGCTTGGGGGGCATACTCTACTCCTATAATTCACCCCTCCACTTT. It codes for CASSLGGILYSYNSPLHF.